These 20 T cell receptor beta chains came from one sample sequenced in a study of T cell responses to AZD1222 COVID-19 vaccine. Only in-frame clones appear in the TCRdb table, and some are missing; sequencing was by immunoSEQ multiplex PCR. The sample has about 130,000 clones; roughly 93% are singletons. This specimen was peripheral blood, taken 28 days after the second AZD1222 dose. The receptors stem from an adult who received the AZD1222 COVID-19 vaccine.

This chain joins TRBV7-2 and TRBJ2-2, with 7 bases identical to TRBD2. Germline V gene data show CDR1 as SGHTA and CDR2 as FQGNSA. J was trimmed by 5 bases and V by 3 bases; bases with no gene match: 6. The CDR3 is 15 residues long. The CDR3 DNA reads as TGTGCCAGCAGCTTGGGAGGGCCGGGTACCGGGGAGCTGTTTTTT. Translating gives CASSLGGPGTGELFF.

V gene TRBV28 combines with J gene TRBJ2-1; D ambiguous. Germline-derived CDR1 and CDR2 are MDHEN and SYDVKM. Trimming removed 5 bases from V and 0 bases from J, with 8 bases in between. There are 14 residues in the CDR3. CDR3 DNA: TGTGCCAGCAGTACGTTGCCCTCCTACAATGAGCAGTTCTTC. Translation: CASSTLPSYNEQFF.

This chain connects TRBV6-5 to TRBJ2-2, with a tentative D call TRBD1 (5 bases). Looked up from germline, CDR1 is MNHEY and CDR2 is SVGAGI. Trimming removed 5 bases from V and 8 bases from J, with 12 bases in between. The CDR3 contains 13 residues. DNA for the CDR3: TGTGCCAGCAGTCCGTCCAGGGTAGGGGAGCTGTTTTTT. The encoded protein is CASSPSRVGELFF.

V usage is TRBV6-5 and J usage is TRBJ2-2; D possibly matches TRBD1 or TRBD2 (7 bases each). The V end lost 6 bases, the J end lost 5 bases, and 16 bases lay between the germline ends. The germline gives CDR1 MNHEY, CDR2 SVGAGI. The CDR3 has 15 amino acids. The CDR3 region is CASRVFRGGTGELFF. The DNA of the CDR3 is TGTGCCAGCAGGGTCTTCAGGGGGGGAACCGGGGAGCTGTTTTTT.

The rearrangement joins TRBV7-9 to TRBJ1-1; D is unclear. Germline V gene sequence: CDR1 SEHNR, CDR2 FQNEAQ (reference sequence). Trimming took 4 bases from V and 1 from J, leaving 13 bases between them. The CDR3 length is 15 residues. This CDR3 reads CASSWARKTNTEAFF. The CDR3 coding sequence is TGTGCCAGCAGCTGGGCCAGGAAAACGAACACTGAAGCTTTCTTT. Looking up the rest from reference TRBV7-9 and TRBJ1-1 gives the full variable domain: DTGVSQNPRHKITKRGQNVTFRCDPISEHNRLYWYRQTLGQGPEFLTYFQNEAQLEKSRLLSDRFSAERPKGSFSTLEIQRTEQGDSAMYLCASSWARKTNTEAFFGQGTRLTVV.

In DNA, the CDR3 is TGTGCCAGCAGCCAAGAGATGGGCAGGGTGGAGGAACTGTTTTTT. This gives the protein CASSQEMGRVEELFF. The V gene is TRBV4-2, the J gene TRBJ1-4; D is perhaps TRBD1 (5 bases). This CDR3 is 15 amino acids long. Trimming cost V 0 bases and J 12 bases, with 17 bases left between them. Germline V gene lookup returns CDR1 LGHNA and CDR2 YNFKEQ.

The chain carries TRBV6-4 and TRBJ1-6, with a tentative D call TRBD1 (5 bases). Trimming pared 2 bases from V and 5 bases from J, leaving 10 bases between. The CDR3 has 15 amino acids. CDR1 MRHNA and CDR2 SNTAGT come from the germline V gene. Here the CDR3 DNA reads TGTGCCAGCAGTGACCAGTGGGGGGATAATTCACCCCTCCACTTT. This translates into CASSDQWGDNSPLHF.

Notes on this clone: The sample carries other DNA sequences with the same CDR3. V gene TRBV2 combines with J gene TRBJ1-2; D gene unclear. Trimming left V 1 base short and J 4 bases short, with 7 bases between. The CDR3 sequence is 13 residues long. CDR1 is SNHLY, CDR2 FYNNEI, per germline. CDR3 sequence reads: CASSEGQSYGYTF. CDR3 in DNA: TGTGCCAGCAGTGAAGGCCAGAGCTATGGCTACACCTTC. The full variable domain, completed using reference TRBV2 and TRBJ1-2, is EPEVTQTPSHQVTQMGQEVILRCVPISNHLYFYWYRQILGQKVEFLVSFYNNEISEKSEIFDDQFSVERPDGSNFTLKIRSTKLEDSAMYFCASSEGQSYGYTFGSGTRLTVV.

The gene calls are TRBV23-1 and TRBJ2-3; D is possibly TRBD2 (5 bases). Being an ORF, TRBV23-1 has a function that is uncertain. There are 18 residues in the CDR3. With 0 bases removed from V and 6 bases from J, the gap between germline ends came to 22 bases. CDR3 region: CASSQSPEKRALGDTQYF. The CDR3 nucleotides are TGCGCCAGCAGTCAATCCCCCGAGAAGAGGGCCCTGGGGGATACGCAGTATTTT.

This chain links TRBV29-1 with TRBJ1-1; D gene ambiguous. Germline lookup yields CDR1 SQVTM and CDR2 ANQGSEA. The V end was cut by 8 bases, the J end by 5 bases, with 18 bases between. This CDR3 is built from 13 residues. The CDR3 coding sequence is TGCAGCATCCGTCACGCAGGCAGTACTGAAGCTTTCTTT. Amino acids: CSIRHAGSTEAFF.

This clone appeared a single time. The chain combines TRBV25-1 with TRBJ1-2; D not certain. The CDR3 sequence is 16 residues long. The germline gives CDR1 MGHDK, CDR2 SYGVNS. V gave up 1 base and J gave up 1 base, with 13 bases separating them. As DNA, the CDR3 is TGTGCCAGCAGTGAATCCCTTTCGGTTTTTAACTATGGCTACACCTTC. Protein product: CASSESLSVFNYGYTF.

The rearrangement joins TRBV29-1 to TRBJ1-2; no definite D call. The ends were cut back, 6 bases at V and 5 bases at J, with 10 bases in the middle. The germline gives CDR1 SQVTM, CDR2 ANQGSEA. CDR3 length equals 11 residues. The CDR3 spells CSVADEYGYTF. The CDR3 region has the DNA TGCAGCGTGGCCGATGAATATGGCTACACCTTC.

The chain combines TRBV5-1 with TRBJ2-1; the match to TRBD2 covers 8 bases. The germline CDR1 and CDR2 sequences are SGHRS and YFSETQ. The CDR3 covers 14 residues. After removal of 2 bases from V and 8 bases from J, the junction contained 6 bases not matched to a gene. CDR3 sequence: CASSLGTSDYEQFF. CDR3 nucleotides: TGCGCCAGCAGCTTAGGGACTAGTGACTATGAGCAGTTCTTC. Full variable domain (outside the CDR3, taken from reference TRBV5-1 and TRBJ2-1): KAGVTQTPRYLIKTRGQQVTLSCSPISGHRSVSWYQQTPGQGLQFLFEYFSETQRNKGNFPGRFSGRQFSNSRSEMNVSTLELGDSALYLCASSLGTSDYEQFFGPGTRLTVL.

Many counts were recorded for this clone. The V and J genes are TRBV9 and TRBJ1-3; a possible D gene is TRBD1 (5 bases). Germline V CDR1 and CDR2: SGDLS, YYNGEE. With 0 bases removed from V and 0 bases from J, the gap between germline ends came to 16 bases. The CDR3 is made up of 18 amino acids. CDR3 region: CASSVVGGGSSSGNTIYF. The CDR3 nucleotides are TGTGCCAGCAGCGTAGTCGGTGGGGGAAGTAGCTCTGGAAACACCATATATTTT.

The rearrangement joins TRBV4-1 to TRBJ2-1; D remains ambiguous. Per germline, CDR1 MGHRA and CDR2 YSYEKL. The germline V and J ends were trimmed by 0 bases and 0 bases, with 9 bases remaining between them. CDR3 length: 16 residues. The CDR3 DNA follows: TGCGCCAGCAGCCAAGATCGCGCCAGCTCCTACAATGAGCAGTTCTTC. Protein product: CASSQDRASSYNEQFF.

This rearrangement joins TRBV5-1 to TRBJ1-1; 7 nucleotides agree with TRBD1. The length of the CDR3 is 15 residues. Germline CDR1 reads SGHRS; CDR2 reads YFSETQ. The V and J ends lost 4 bases and 0 bases, in that order; junction bases with no gene match: 6. The DNA of the CDR3 is TGCGCCAGCAGCCCCCCGGGACAGATGAACACTGAAGCTTTCTTT. Protein sequence: CASSPPGQMNTEAFF.

The genes are TRBV30 and TRBJ1-2; perhaps TRBD1 as D (5 bases). CDR1 and CDR2 from the germline V gene are GTSNPN and SVGIG (reference sequence). This CDR3 spans 16 amino acids. V lost 2 bases, J lost 1 base, and 17 bases lay in between. CDR3 residues: CAWSRIPGKNNYGYTF. CDR3 in DNA: TGTGCCTGGAGTCGAATTCCAGGGAAAAATAACTATGGCTACACCTTC.

The J gene is TRBJ2-7, the V gene TRBV5-4; D possibly corresponds to TRBD1 (6 bases). In germline, CDR1 is SGHNT, CDR2 YYREEE (reference sequence). CDR3 length: 14 amino acids. The germline V and J ends were trimmed by 5 bases and 2 bases, with 14 bases remaining between them. The CDR3 region is CASRSNREPYEQYF. The CDR3 coding sequence is TGTGCCAGCAGATCCAACAGGGAGCCCTACGAGCAGTACTTC.

The rearrangement joins TRBV5-7 to TRBJ2-7; TRBD2 matches at 10 bases. TRBV5-7 is an ORF; its function is uncertain. Trimming at V came to 3 bases and at J to 6 bases, leaving 6 bases not matched to a gene. This CDR3 is 14 amino acids long. The CDR3 loop reads CASSSLAGVAEQYF. The CDR3 region has the DNA TGTGCCAGCAGCTCTCTAGCGGGAGTCGCCGAGCAGTACTTC.

This chain uses TRBV4-1 with TRBJ2-7, with TRBD2 matching over 16 bases. Germline assignment: CDR1 MGHRA and CDR2 YSYEKL. Trimming removed 1 base from V and 2 bases from J; junction bases left unmatched: 8. The CDR3 totals 19 residues. The DNA of the CDR3 is TGCGCCAGCAGCCAAGTTTCCGGGACTAGCGGGAGGGCCGCCTACGAGCAGTACTTC. Its translation: CASSQVSGTSGRAAYEQYF.